These 15 T cell receptor beta chains were sequenced from one sample in a study of response to subunit inactivated influenza vaccine (dated by TCRdb to 2017 to 2018). The method was RT-PCR. Instrument used: Illumina HiSeq 2500. The raw public data were reprocessed by TCRdb itself: fastp quality trimming at Q25, MiXCR clonotype calling, in-frame beta chains only. Each entry is one CDR3 protein sequence, shown with its most common DNA and genes. For this sample the table gives more than 600,000 distinct CDR3 sequences, of which around 20% were detected only once. About 11% of the sample comes from the top ten. The sample consisted of PBMCs from blood, taken around 5 days after vaccination. The receptors were gathered from a man aged 50-60 years who received an inactivated influenza vaccine. Donor details come from another sample of the same person, matched by shared clones.

This clonotype turned up a few times. Here the CDR3 reads CATSRGRGPGNTIYF. The CDR3, as DNA: TGTGCCACCAGCAGAGGAAGGGGGCCTGGAAACACCATATATTTT. This chain uses TRBV15 with TRBJ1-3, with 7 bases identical to TRBD1. Per germline, CDR1 LNHNV and CDR2 YYDKDF (reference sequence). The trim removed 1 base at V and 2 bases at J, leaving 2 bases unmatched. The CDR3 totals 15 residues.

This chain links TRBV20-1 with TRBJ2-7; D possibly corresponds to TRBD2 (6 bases). The V and J ends lost 8 bases and 5 bases respectively, with 19 bases between them. Germline values: CDR1 DFQATT, CDR2 SNEGSKA (reference sequence). The CDR3 extends over 13 amino acids. CDR3 sequence: CSTFGEEGHEQYF. For the CDR3, the DNA is TGCAGTACGTTTGGCGAGGAGGGCCACGAGCAGTACTTC.

A word on this clonotype: This may arise from a read error, as a much more abundant clone is one base away. The genes are TRBV3-1 and TRBJ2-1; 13 bases are shared with TRBD2. The CDR3 runs to 17 residues. Germline V lookup: CDR1 LGHDT, CDR2 YNNKEL (reference sequence). CDR3 in amino acids: CAGSQSGLAGAYNEQFF. The CDR3 DNA sequence: TGTGCCGGCAGCCAATCCGGACTAGCGGGGGCCTACAATGAGCAGTTCTTC.

This clonotype has only a few counts. V gene TRBV6-2 or TRBV6-3 combines with J gene TRBJ2-1; 11 nucleotides match TRBD2. The CDR3 extends over 15 amino acids. Looked up from germline, CDR1 is MNHEY and CDR2 is SVGEGT. Trimming cost V 2 bases and J 7 bases; bases outside gene matches: 4. The CDR3 DNA reads as TGTGCCAGCAGTTACCTAGCGGGGGGAACAAATGAGCAGTTCTTC. Encoded protein: CASSYLAGGTNEQFF.

This clonotype was counted a single time. The rearrangement joins TRBV27 to TRBJ2-2; D call uncertain. Germline loops: CDR1 MNHEY, CDR2 SMNVEV (reference sequence). Trimming removed 6 bases from V and 4 bases from J, with 12 bases in between. The CDR3 has 14 amino acids. The CDR3 sequence is CASRGWSSTGELFF. The CDR3 region has the DNA TGTGCCAGCAGGGGATGGTCGAGCACCGGGGAGCTGTTTTTT.

The CDR3 DNA sequence: TGTGCCAGCACACCCACCGGCACAGATACGCAGTATTTT. This translates into CASTPTGTDTQYF. The J gene is TRBJ2-3, the V gene TRBV6-2 or TRBV6-3; the D is unclear. CDR3 length: 13 residues. V was shortened by 7 bases and J by 1 base, with 9 bases between the two germline ends. CDR1 MNHEY and CDR2 SVGEGT come from the germline V gene.

The genes are TRBV20-1 and TRBJ1-3, with D possibly TRBD1 on 6 matching bases. The CDR3 length is 15 residues. Germline CDR1 is DFQATT and CDR2 is SNEGSKA (reference sequence). V was trimmed by 6 bases and J by 2 bases, leaving 17 bases between them. The CDR3 DNA is TGCAGTGCCCCCGACAGGAGAGGGGCTGGAAACACCATATATTTT. Encoded protein: CSAPDRRGAGNTIYF.

This clonotype was observed a few times. The J gene is TRBJ2-3, the V gene TRBV20-1; TRBD1 agrees at 9 bases. V lost 5 bases to trimming and J lost 6 bases; unmatched junction nucleotides: 15. The CDR3 extends over 16 amino acids. Germline CDR1 and CDR2: DFQATT and SNEGSKA (reference sequence). CDR3 loop: CSAGPNDRGKVDTQYF. For the CDR3, the DNA is TGCAGTGCTGGTCCGAACGACAGGGGGAAGGTTGATACGCAGTATTTT.

The V call is TRBV18, the J call TRBJ1-5; no clear D. The CDR3 consists of 13 residues. Trimming removed 6 bases at V and 7 bases at J, with 13 bases between. In germline, CDR1 is KGHSH, CDR2 LQKENI. The CDR3 DNA reads TGTGCCAGCTCGTTCCATCCAGAACAGCCCCAGCATTTT. Its protein product is CASSFHPEQPQHF.

CDR3 loop: CSGLKRGDEKLFF. CDR3 nucleotides: TGCAGCGGCCTAAAAAGGGGGGATGAAAAACTGTTTTTT. The V call is TRBV29-1, the J call TRBJ1-4; the D gene is possibly TRBD1 (6 bases). This CDR3 is 13 amino acids long. The V end lost 7 bases, the J end lost 6 bases, and 15 bases lay between the germline ends. Germline assignment: CDR1 SQVTM and CDR2 ANQGSEA.

V is TRBV5-1 and J is TRBJ1-2, with a weak D call TRBD1 (5 bases). V was cut by 0 bases and J by 8 bases, with 11 bases left in between. The CDR3 covers 13 residues. Germline V lookup: CDR1 SGHRS, CDR2 YFSETQ. The CDR3 protein is CASSLAGRGGYTF. Written as DNA, the CDR3 is TGCGCCAGCAGCTTGGCCGGAAGGGGCGGCTACACCTTC.

This clonotype was counted many times. The gene calls are TRBV29-1 and TRBJ2-7, with a tentative D call TRBD2 (7 bases). Trimming took 1 base from V and 10 from J, leaving 23 bases between them. Germline CDR1 and CDR2: SQVTM and ANQGSEA. This CDR3 has 15 amino acids. The CDR3 nucleotides are TGCAGCGTTGAAGTCCCTAGCGGAGGGGGAAACGTACAGTACTTC. Its protein product is CSVEVPSGGGNVQYF.

The table lists this clonotype with a few counts. The chain uses TRBV29-1 and TRBJ2-2; tentatively, D is TRBD2 (5 bases). The CDR3 covers 13 residues. Germline V gene sequence: CDR1 SQVTM, CDR2 ANQGSEA. V was pared by 7 bases and J by 2 bases, with 11 bases between. CDR3 sequence: CSGRGHNTGELFF. The CDR3 DNA follows: TGCAGCGGCAGAGGGCATAACACCGGGGAGCTGTTTTTT.

This clonotype was observed a handful of times. The V and J genes are TRBV11-2 and TRBJ1-1, with a tentative D call TRBD1 (5 bases). Germline CDR1 and CDR2: SGHAT and FQNNGV. The CDR3 has 13 residues. Trimming removed 2 bases from V and 6 bases from J, with 10 bases in between. The CDR3 region has the DNA TGTGCCAGCAGCTTAAGCCAGGGAGCTGAAGCTTTCTTT. This encodes CASSLSQGAEAFF.

This clonotype was recorded a few times. The rearrangement joins TRBV4-3 to TRBJ2-1; D may be TRBD1 (5 bases). Per germline, CDR1 LGHNA and CDR2 YSLEER. V was clipped by 0 bases and J by 13 bases, with 10 bases between them. The length of the CDR3 is 12 residues. CDR3 sequence: CASSQDGAVQFF. In DNA, the CDR3 is TGCGCCAGCAGCCAAGATGGGGCGGTACAGTTCTTC.